The source of this TCR beta chain is a study of T-cell reconstitution after alpha-beta-depleted transplantation in children. Notes on the study in general: There were reportedly several hundred expanded graft clones from which alpha-beta T cells came about two months after transplant. One year post-transplant, T-cell counts and diversity were largely derived from T cells produced anew. Certain patients had high TCRbeta diversity at day 60, and it came from recipient T cells and thymic progenitors that survived.

This clonotype was picked up many times. Its matching antigen is unknown. With 3 bases removed from V and 5 bases from J, the gap between germline ends came to 9 bases. Germline loops: CDR1 SQVTM, CDR2 ANQGSEA. CDR3 length equals 12 residues. TCRbeta library preparation incorporated unique molecular identifiers. TCRdb re-called the PCR reads through MiXCR, storing one row per CDR3 protein. The data show around 130,000 distinct CDR3 sequences, 9.7% seen once. The chain joins TRBV29-1 to TRBJ2-3; tentatively, D is TRBD1 (6 bases). The input for sequencing was PBMCs, mostly from graft donor cells, taken 180 days after TCRalphabeta/CD19-depleted stem cell transplant. The receptor was isolated from a girl younger than two who had a stem cell transplant for combined immunodeficiency, so the T cells may come from the graft donor. CDR3 loop: CSVDRGEDTQYF. The CDR3 DNA sequence: TGCAGCGTTGACAGGGGCGAAGATACGCAGTATTTT.